This T cell receptor beta chain appears in the sequencing data of a study of OX40 agonist ivuxolimab in advanced cancers. Study findings and constraints: CD4+ and CD8+ blood T cells expanded clonally by week 6 at 0.1 to 3.0 mg/kg.

Remarks on this clone: What it binds is not known.

Sequenced by immunoSEQ multiplex PCR; TCRdb stores in-frame clones only, minus some. This table holds tens of thousands of clones, 80% to 85% found once. CDR1 is SEHNR, CDR2 FQNEAQ, per germline (reference sequence). The CDR3 contains 16 residues. Trimming took 4 bases from V and 0 from J; bases not matched to a gene: 9. This clonotype originated in an adult with an advanced solid tumor such as melanoma, head and neck, liver or kidney cancer. This sample comprised CD4+ or CD8+ T cells sorted from blood, obtained in a trial of the OX40 agonist ivuxolimab. V is TRBV7-9 and J is TRBJ2-7; 7 nucleotides agree with TRBD1. Here the CDR3 reads CASSSHRGRSSYEQYF. The DNA of the CDR3 is TGTGCCAGCAGCTCCCACAGGGGCCGGAGCTCCTACGAGCAGTACTTC.